Below, 8 T cell receptor beta chains from the same sample are listed, as sequenced in a study of blood T cells in healthy people across ages. Alongside a J-beta primer mix, a sample-barcoded 5' primer served in a second PCR lasting roughly 6 to 12 cycles. MiXCR, run by TCRdb on the 5' RACE reads, gives a single entry per CDR3 protein. The sample lists some 710,000 distinct CDR3 sequences; about a fifth were seen once. The sample was blood. The receptors here all came from a man between 65 and 80 years old in good health.

This clonotype was counted only a few times. This chain links TRBV7-7 with TRBJ1-5, with D tentatively TRBD1 (5 bases). The CDR3 contains 18 residues. Trimming left V 4 bases short and J 0 bases short, with 19 bases between. The germline V gene has CDR1 SSHAT and CDR2 FNYEAQ (reference sequence). This chain's CDR3 is CASSSQHWTPLSNQPQHF. DNA of the CDR3: TGTGCCAGCAGCTCCCAACATTGGACACCACTTAGCAATCAGCCCCAGCATTTT.

This clonotype occurred a few times. The V gene is TRBV5-1, the J gene TRBJ1-1; unclear D gene. Germline lookup yields CDR1 SGHRS and CDR2 YFSETQ. V was trimmed by 1 base and J by 10 bases, leaving 14 bases between them. The CDR3 extends over 13 amino acids. The CDR3 DNA reads TGCGCCAGCAGCTTGATAGGACTTTCAGGAGCTTTCTTT. It specifies CASSLIGLSGAFF.

As concerns this clonotype: One junction end does not reproduce the germline sequence, and a read error may be involved. This chain uses TRBV7-8 with TRBJ1-2; D call uncertain. The length of the CDR3 is 12 residues. Germline V lookup: CDR1 SGHVS, CDR2 FQNEAQ. The CDR3: CASSLMNYGYAF. CDR3 nucleotide sequence: TGTGCCAGCAGCTTGATGAACTATGGCTACGCCTTC.

This clonotype was seen a single time. This rearrangement joins TRBV5-1 to TRBJ2-5; TRBD2 agrees at 10 bases. The V and J ends lost 5 bases and 5 bases, in that order; junction bases with no gene match: 18. Germline CDR1 and CDR2: SGHRS and YFSETQ. The CDR3 length is 18 residues. The DNA of the CDR3 is TGCGCCAGCAGAGGCAGGACGTCGCTAGCGGGAGTTTGGGAGACCCAGTACTTC. This gives the protein CASRGRTSLAGVWETQYF.

This clonotype showed up just once. V and J are TRBV2 and TRBJ2-3; 11 bases agree with TRBD2. The CDR3 consists of 15 residues. The junction had 6 bases not matched to a gene; V was cut back by 6 bases and J by 4 bases. Germline-derived CDR1 and CDR2 are SNHLY and FYNNEI. The CDR3 region has the DNA TGTGCCAGCAGGCCACTAGCGGGAGTGTCAGATACGCAGTATTTT. Amino acid sequence: CASRPLAGVSDTQYF.

This clonotype was counted a few times. The V gene is TRBV7-6, the J gene TRBJ2-5, with 9 nucleotides matching TRBD1. The ends lost 6 bases at V and 1 base at J; junction bases unmatched: 3. There are 14 residues in the CDR3. Per germline, CDR1 SGHVS and CDR2 FNYEAQ. As DNA, the CDR3 is TGTGCCAGCAGAGTGGACAGGGGCCAAGAGACCCAGTACTTC. It codes for CASRVDRGQETQYF. The full variable domain, in which reference TRBV7-6 and TRBJ2-5 provide the parts outside the CDR3, is GAGVSQSPRYKVTKRGQDVALRCDPISGHVSLYWYRQALGQGPEFLTYFNYEAQQDKSGLPNDRFSAERPEGSISTLTIQRTEQRDSAMYRCASRVDRGQETQYFGPGTRLLVL.

V usage is TRBV12-3 or TRBV12-4 and J usage is TRBJ1-1, with 8 bases identical to TRBD1. V gave up 6 bases and J gave up 2 bases; unmatched junction bases: 8. The CDR3 loop spans 15 amino acids. The CDR3 DNA reads as TGTGCCAGCAGCTTAAGGACAGGGATTAACACTGAAGCTTTCTTT. Protein: CASSLRTGINTEAFF.

This clonotype was picked up a small number of times. The rearrangement joins TRBV10-3 to TRBJ1-1; D possibly corresponds to TRBD1 (6 bases). The CDR3 length is 14 residues. Germline CDR1 reads ENHRY; CDR2 reads SYGVKD. V lost 6 bases, J lost 3 bases, and 14 bases lay in between. The CDR3 nucleotides are TGTGCCATCAGCTGGACAGCCGAGGACACTGAAGCTTTCTTT. The encoded protein is CAISWTAEDTEAFF.